The text below deals with one T cell receptor (beta chain). Its antigen is not identified. The data are from a study of T cell responses to AZD1222 COVID-19 vaccine. The germline CDR1 and CDR2 sequences are SGHNT and YYREEE (reference sequence). The CDR3 length is 18 residues. Trimming stripped 6 bases from V and 0 bases from J, with 25 bases between. Sequencing used immunoSEQ multiplex PCR; TCRdb keeps in-frame clones, though not all of them. The sample gives around 130,000 clones, 70% to 90% of which show up once; roughly 12% is in the top ten. Regarding the study as a whole: Clonal diversity was possibly underestimated, and the donors were mostly white British, with more females. Baseline serostatus was positive in only six AZD1222 recipients. Spike-specific TCR breadth and depth grew following two AZD1222 doses.

Sample: peripheral blood, taken on day 0 of AZD1222 vaccination. The receptor's source is an adult in good health. The chain has TRBV5-4 and TRBJ2-7; TRBD1 is a possible D gene (6 bases). This CDR3 reads CASMGGNSTGAPSYEQYF. DNA for the CDR3: TGTGCCAGCATGGGTGGGAACTCGACAGGCGCCCCCTCCTACGAGCAGTACTTC.